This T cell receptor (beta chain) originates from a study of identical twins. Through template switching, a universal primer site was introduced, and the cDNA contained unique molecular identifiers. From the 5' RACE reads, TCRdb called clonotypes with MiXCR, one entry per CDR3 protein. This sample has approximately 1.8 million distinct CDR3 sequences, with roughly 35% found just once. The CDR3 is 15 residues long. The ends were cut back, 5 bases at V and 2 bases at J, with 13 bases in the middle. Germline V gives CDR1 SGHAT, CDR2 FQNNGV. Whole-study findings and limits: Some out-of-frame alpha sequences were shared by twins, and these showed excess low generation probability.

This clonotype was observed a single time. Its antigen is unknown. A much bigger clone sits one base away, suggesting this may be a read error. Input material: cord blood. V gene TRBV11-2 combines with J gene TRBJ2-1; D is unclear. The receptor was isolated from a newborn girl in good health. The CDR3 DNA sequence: TGTGCCAGCAGCCAAACCAGGAGCCCCTACAATGAGCAGTTCTTC. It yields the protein CASSQTRSPYNEQFF.